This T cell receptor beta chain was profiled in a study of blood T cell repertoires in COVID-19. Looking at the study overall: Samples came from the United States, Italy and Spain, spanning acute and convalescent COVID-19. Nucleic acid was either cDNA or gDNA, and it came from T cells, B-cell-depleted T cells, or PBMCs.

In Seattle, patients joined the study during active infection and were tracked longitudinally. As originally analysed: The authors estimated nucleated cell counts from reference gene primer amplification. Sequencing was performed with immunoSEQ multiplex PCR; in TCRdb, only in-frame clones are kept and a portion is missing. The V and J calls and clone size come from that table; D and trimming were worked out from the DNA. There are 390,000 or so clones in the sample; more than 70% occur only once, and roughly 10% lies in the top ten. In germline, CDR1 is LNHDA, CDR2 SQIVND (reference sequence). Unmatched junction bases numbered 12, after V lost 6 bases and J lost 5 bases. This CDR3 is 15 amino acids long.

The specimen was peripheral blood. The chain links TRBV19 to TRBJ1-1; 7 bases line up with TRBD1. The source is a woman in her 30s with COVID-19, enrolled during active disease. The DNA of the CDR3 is TGTGCCAGTAGGAGGACTGGGACAGTAGGAACTGAAGCTTTCTTT. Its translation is CASRRTGTVGTEAFF.